This T cell receptor (beta chain) came from a study of molecular identifiers for immune sequencing clone quantification. TCRdb used MiXCR to reprocess the PCR reads, holding one entry per CDR3 protein. The sample shows 90,000 or so distinct CDR3 sequences, about 23% of them seen only once. This CDR3 region has 14 residues. Trimming removed 3 bases at V and 7 bases at J, with 13 bases between. Germline lookup yields CDR1 MDHEN and CDR2 SYDVKM. The sequenced material came from naive CD8+ T cells from blood, with Jurkat cell RNA spiked in. Subset indicated: FACS-sorted CD8+CD4-CCR7+CD45RA+ naive T cells. The receptor's source is a human donor in good health. Some libraries in this study had Jurkat cell RNA spiked in. V and J are TRBV28 and TRBJ2-1; perhaps TRBD1 as D (6 bases). This CDR3 reads CASSLILQGNEQFF. The CDR3 coding sequence is TGTGCCAGCAGTTTGATCCTACAGGGAAATGAGCAGTTCTTC.